This TCR beta chain was sequenced during a study of blood T cell repertoires in COVID-19. Study details: Acute and convalescent COVID-19 specimens originated in the United States, Italy and Spain. From T cells, B-cell-depleted T cells, or PBMCs came the material, which was cDNA or gDNA.

Per the original data handling: Amplification of reference gene primers provided the estimated nucleated cell counts. TCRdb's copy holds only in-frame clones and misses some; the assay was immunoSEQ multiplex PCR. D and trimming come from the DNA, and the V and J calls and clone size come from that table. Here the sample spans about 110,000 clones, about 75% being singletons. V shed 10 bases and J shed 3 bases, with 15 bases lying between them. CDR3 length: 14 amino acids. The germline gives CDR1 SGHVS, CDR2 FNYEAQ. The sample taken for sequencing was peripheral blood. The TCR originated in a woman of 80 years or more with active or convalescent COVID-19. The rearrangement uses TRBV7-6 and TRBJ2-2; D is perhaps TRBD1 (6 bases). This CDR3 reads CATTQGIDTGELFF. The CDR3 DNA sequence: TGTGCCACAACCCAGGGGATCGACACCGGGGAGCTGTTTTTT.